This T cell receptor (beta chain) comes out of a study of identical twins. Through template switching, a universal primer site was introduced, and the cDNA contained unique molecular identifiers. One entry per CDR3 protein, called by TCRdb with MiXCR from the 5' RACE reads. The table records around 250,000 distinct CDR3 sequences, about 13% of them present only once. Trimming stripped 6 bases from V and 3 bases from J, with 11 bases between. CDR1 and CDR2 (germline): MNHNS, SASEGT. CDR3 length: 13 residues. This clonotype was seen a handful of times. The data also belong to a second study, concerning yellow fever vaccine responses in identical twins. That publication notes: Twin vaccine T cell responses reportedly seemed partly convergent, partly personalized.

The TCR comes from a woman younger than 30 in good health. The chain is built from TRBV6-1 and TRBJ1-2; D is ambiguous. The sequenced sample was memory (CD45RO+) T cells sorted from blood. The CDR3 reads CASSISSDYGYTF. The CDR3, as DNA: TGTGCCAGCAGCATCAGTAGTGACTATGGCTACACCTTC.